This section outlines one T cell receptor beta chain sequence together with its context. Its antigen is undetermined. The data belong to a study of T cell responses to AZD1222 COVID-19 vaccine. Study-wide results and limits: There were repertoire samples only from the period after the peak T cell response. Spike-spanning, vaccine-associated CD4 TCRs were dominant at 160-218 and 743-854. Donors skewed white British and female; clonal diversity was possibly underestimated.

Only in-frame clones appear in the TCRdb table, and some are missing; sequencing was by immunoSEQ multiplex PCR. The sample carries 100,000 to 150,000 clones, over 75% recorded once. Per the germline V gene, CDR1 is SGHRS and CDR2 is YFSETQ. The CDR3 has 15 amino acids. V was cut by 3 bases and J by 6 bases, with 15 bases left in between. The rearrangement joins TRBV5-1 to TRBJ1-4; D unresolved. The clonotype was recovered from an adult in good health. Sequenced here: peripheral blood, sampled on day 0 of AZD1222 vaccination. The CDR3 DNA reads TGCGCCAGCAGCTCCTCGGGCCAGTCTCATGAAAAACTGTTTTTT. Its protein product is CASSSSGQSHEKLFF.